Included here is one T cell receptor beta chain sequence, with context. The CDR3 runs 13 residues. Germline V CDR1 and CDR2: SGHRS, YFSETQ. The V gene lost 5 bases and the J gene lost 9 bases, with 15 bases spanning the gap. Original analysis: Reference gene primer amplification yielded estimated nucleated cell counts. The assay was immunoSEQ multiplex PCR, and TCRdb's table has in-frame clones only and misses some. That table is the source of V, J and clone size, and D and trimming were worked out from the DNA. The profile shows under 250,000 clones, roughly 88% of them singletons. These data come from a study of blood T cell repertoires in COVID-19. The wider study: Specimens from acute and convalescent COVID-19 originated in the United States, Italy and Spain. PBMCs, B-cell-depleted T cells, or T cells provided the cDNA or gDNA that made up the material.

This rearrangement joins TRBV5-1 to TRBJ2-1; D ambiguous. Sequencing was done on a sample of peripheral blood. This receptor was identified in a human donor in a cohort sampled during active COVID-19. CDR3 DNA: TGCGCCAGCAGTCCCCCTTCGGTTGCTGAGCAGTTCTTC. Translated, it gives CASSPPSVAEQFF.